This TCR beta chain emerged from a study of T cells in narcolepsy. General study results and limits: Reportedly, autoreactive clonotypes were serially detected in patients' blood but not controls'. Autoreactive HCRT-specific and TRIB2-specific clonotypes were marked in same-patient CSF-versus-blood CD4+ comparisons.

The data were produced by immunoSEQ multiplex PCR, yet TCRdb's version contains in-frame clones alone and is incomplete. The top ten clones hold around 14% of a sample with 15,000 or so clones, 72% of them seen once. On this clone: What it binds is unknown. One end of the junction fails to match germline, which may point to a read error.

This CDR3 is built from 15 residues. The germline CDR1 and CDR2 sequences are PRHDT and FYEKMQ (reference sequence). The source is a human donor with narcolepsy. Sequences were obtained from CD45RA- memory CD8+ T cells from PBMCs. The chain employs TRBV13 and TRBJ1-3, with 7 bases identical to TRBD1. The CDR3 nucleotides read TGTGCCGGCAGCTTACAGGGGTGGGCTGGAAACACCATATATTTT. Encoded protein: CAGSLQGWAGNTIYF.